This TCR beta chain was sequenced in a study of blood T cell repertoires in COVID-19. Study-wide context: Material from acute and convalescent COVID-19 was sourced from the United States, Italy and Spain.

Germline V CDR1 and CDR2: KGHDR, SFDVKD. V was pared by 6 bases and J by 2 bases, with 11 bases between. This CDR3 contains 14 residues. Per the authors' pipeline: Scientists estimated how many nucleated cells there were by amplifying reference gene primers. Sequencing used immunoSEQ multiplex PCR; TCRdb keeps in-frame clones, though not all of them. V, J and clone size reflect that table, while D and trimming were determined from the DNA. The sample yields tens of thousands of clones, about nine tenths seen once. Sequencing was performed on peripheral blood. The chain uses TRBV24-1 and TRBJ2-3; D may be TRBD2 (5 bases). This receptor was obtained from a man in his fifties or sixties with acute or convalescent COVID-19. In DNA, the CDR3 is TGTGCCACCAGTTATCGGGATTCCACAGATACGCAGTATTTT. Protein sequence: CATSYRDSTDTQYF.